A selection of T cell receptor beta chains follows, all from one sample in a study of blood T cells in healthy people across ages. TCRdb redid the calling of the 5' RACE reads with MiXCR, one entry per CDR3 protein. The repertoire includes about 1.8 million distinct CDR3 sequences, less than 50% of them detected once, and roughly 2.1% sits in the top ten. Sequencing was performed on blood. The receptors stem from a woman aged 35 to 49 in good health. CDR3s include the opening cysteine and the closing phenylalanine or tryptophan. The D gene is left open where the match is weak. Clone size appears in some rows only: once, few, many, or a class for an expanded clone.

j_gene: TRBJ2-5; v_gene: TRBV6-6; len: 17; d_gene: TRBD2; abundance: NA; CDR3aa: CASSKSGTSGDQETQYF; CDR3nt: TGTGCCAGCAGTAAAAGCGGGACTAGCGGAGACCAAGAGACCCAGTACTTC
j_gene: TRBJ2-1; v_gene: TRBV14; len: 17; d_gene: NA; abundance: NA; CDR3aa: CASRPFFGPVTYNEQFF; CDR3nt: TGTGCCAGCAGACCCTTTTTTGGACCAGTGACCTACAATGAGCAGTTCTTC
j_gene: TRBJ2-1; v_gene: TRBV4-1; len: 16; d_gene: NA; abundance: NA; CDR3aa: CASSPQGISGIVEQFF; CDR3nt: TGCGCCAGCAGCCCTCAGGGGATATCGGGAATAGTTGAGCAGTTCTTC
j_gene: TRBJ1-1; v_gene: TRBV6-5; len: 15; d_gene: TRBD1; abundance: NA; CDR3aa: CASRAFGDRAPGAFF; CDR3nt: TGTGCCAGCAGGGCCTTTGGGGACAGGGCGCCCGGAGCTTTCTTT
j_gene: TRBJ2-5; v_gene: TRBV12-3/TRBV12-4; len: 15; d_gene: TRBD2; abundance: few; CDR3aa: CASRPGLGSLETQYF; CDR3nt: TGTGCCAGCAGACCGGGACTAGGATCTCTAGAGACCCAGTACTTC
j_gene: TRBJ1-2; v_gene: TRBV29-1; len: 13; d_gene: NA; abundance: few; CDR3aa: CSVESPANYGYTF; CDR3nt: TGCAGCGTTGAGTCACCTGCTAACTATGGCTACACCTTC
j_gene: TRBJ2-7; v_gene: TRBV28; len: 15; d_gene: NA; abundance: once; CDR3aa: CASSPSTFSYNEQYF; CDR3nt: TGTGCCAGCAGCCCATCCACCTTTTCCTACAATGAGCAGTACTTC
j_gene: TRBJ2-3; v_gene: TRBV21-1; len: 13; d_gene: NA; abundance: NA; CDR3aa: CASSKAPDHTQYF; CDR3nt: TGTGCCAGCAGCAAAGCACCCGACCATACGCAGTATTTT
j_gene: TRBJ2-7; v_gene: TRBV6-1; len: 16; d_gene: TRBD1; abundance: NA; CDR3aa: CASSAIKGAFSYEQYF; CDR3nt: TGTGCCAGCAGTGCCATAAAGGGGGCTTTCTCCTACGAGCAGTACTTC
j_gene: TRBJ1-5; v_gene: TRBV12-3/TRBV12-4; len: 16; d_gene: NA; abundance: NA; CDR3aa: CASTSGRGKSNQPQHF; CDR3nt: TGTGCCAGCACGTCGGGGCGGGGGAAGAGCAATCAGCCCCAGCATTTT
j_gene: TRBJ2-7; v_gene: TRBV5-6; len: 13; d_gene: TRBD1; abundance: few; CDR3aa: CASSSGQDSEQYF; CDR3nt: TGTGCCAGCAGCTCGGGACAGGACAGCGAGCAGTACTTC
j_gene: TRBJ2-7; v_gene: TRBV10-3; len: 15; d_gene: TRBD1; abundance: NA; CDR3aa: CAISPHGTGIHEQYF; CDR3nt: TGTGCCATCAGTCCACATGGGACAGGGATCCACGAGCAGTACTTC
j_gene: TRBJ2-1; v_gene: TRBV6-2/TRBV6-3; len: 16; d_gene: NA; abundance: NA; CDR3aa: CASTSHGGPTYNEQFF; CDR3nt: TGTGCCAGCACCTCCCACGGGGGGCCGACCTACAATGAGCAGTTCTTC
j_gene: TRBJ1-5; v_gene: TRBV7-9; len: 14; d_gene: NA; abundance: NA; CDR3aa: CASSFASSGQPQHF; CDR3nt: TGTGCCAGCAGCTTTGCCTCCAGCGGTCAGCCCCAGCATTTT
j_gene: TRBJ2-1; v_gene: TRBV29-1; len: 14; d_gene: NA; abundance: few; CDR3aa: CSVPRASSYNEQFF; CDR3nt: TGCAGCGTTCCTCGTGCTAGCTCCTACAATGAGCAGTTCTTC
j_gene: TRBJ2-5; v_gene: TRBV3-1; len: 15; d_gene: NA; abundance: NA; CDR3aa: CASSQVSILGETQYF; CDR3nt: TGTGCCAGCAGCCAAGTTTCAATACTTGGTGAGACCCAGTACTTC
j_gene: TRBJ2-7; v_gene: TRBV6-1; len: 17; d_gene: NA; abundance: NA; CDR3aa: CASSEARGRGYSYEQYF; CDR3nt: TGTGCCAGCAGTGAAGCTCGGGGCAGGGGTTACTCCTACGAGCAGTACTTC
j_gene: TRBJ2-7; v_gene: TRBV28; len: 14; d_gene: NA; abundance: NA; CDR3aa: CASSQNIRGYEQYF; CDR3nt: TGTGCCAGCAGCCAAAACATCAGAGGCTACGAGCAGTACTTC
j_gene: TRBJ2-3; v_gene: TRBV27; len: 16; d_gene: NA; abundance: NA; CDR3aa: CASSLMPGGGTDTQYF; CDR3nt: TGTGCCAGCAGTTTAATGCCCGGGGGTGGCACAGATACGCAGTATTTT
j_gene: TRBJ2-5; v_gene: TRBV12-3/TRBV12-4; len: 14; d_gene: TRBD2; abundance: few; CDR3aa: CASSLAGGKQTQYF; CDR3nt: TGTGCCAGCAGTTTAGCGGGGGGGAAACAGACCCAGTACTTC